This T cell receptor beta chain was recovered during a study of blood T cell repertoires in COVID-19. Source study methods: Amplification with reference gene primers provided the estimates of nucleated cell counts. Clones were sequenced by immunoSEQ multiplex PCR, and TCRdb holds only the in-frame ones, with some missing. That table supplies the V and J calls and clone size; D and trimming were determined from the DNA. The repertoire holds about 500,000 clones, roughly 87% seen once, with around 0.64% in the top ten. Participants spanned ages about 18 to 100 years and resided in around 25 US areas. Allocation to cohorts depended on clinical history reported by the participants. Recovered participants had two consecutive negative NP/OP PCR tests, healthcare professional clearance, or symptom resolution. Sequencing used PBMCs or T cells enriched from blood (not recorded which). The TCR comes from a woman aged 18-29 years who had recovered from COVID-19.

The CDR3 region has the DNA TGTGCCAGCAGTGAAAGGAGGGCTGGGGCCAACGTCCTGACTTTC. Its protein product is CASSERRAGANVLTF. The chain couples TRBV6-1 to TRBJ2-6; TRBD2 might be the D (6 bases). The CDR3 extends over 15 amino acids. Trimming pared 2 bases from V and 2 bases from J, leaving 7 bases between. Germline lookup yields CDR1 MNHNS and CDR2 SASEGT.